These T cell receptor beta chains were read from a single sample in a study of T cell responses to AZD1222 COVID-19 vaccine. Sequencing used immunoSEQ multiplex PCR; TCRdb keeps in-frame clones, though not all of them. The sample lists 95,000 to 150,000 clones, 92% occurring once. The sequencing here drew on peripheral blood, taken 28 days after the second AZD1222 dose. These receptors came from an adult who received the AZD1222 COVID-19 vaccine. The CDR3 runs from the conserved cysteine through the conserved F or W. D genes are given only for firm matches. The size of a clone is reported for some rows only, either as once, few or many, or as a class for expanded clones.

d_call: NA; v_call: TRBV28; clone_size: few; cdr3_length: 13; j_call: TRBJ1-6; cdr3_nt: TGTGCCAGCAACAAAGGTACGGATTCACCCCTCCACTTT; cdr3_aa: CASNKGTDSPLHF
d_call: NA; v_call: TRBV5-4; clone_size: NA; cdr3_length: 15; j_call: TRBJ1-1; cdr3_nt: TGTGCCAGCAGCTTGGATGGAGGAATGAACACTGAAGCTTTCTTT; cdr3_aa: CASSLDGGMNTEAFF
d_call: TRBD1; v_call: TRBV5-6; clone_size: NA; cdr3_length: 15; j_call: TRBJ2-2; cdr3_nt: TGTGCCAGCAGCAAGGGACAGGGCCCTGCCGGGGAGCTGTTTTTT; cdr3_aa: CASSKGQGPAGELFF
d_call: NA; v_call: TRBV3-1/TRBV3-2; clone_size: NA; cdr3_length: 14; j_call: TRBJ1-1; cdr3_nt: TGTGCCAGCAGCCGGACAGTCCTCAACACTGAAGCTTTCTTT; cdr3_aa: CASSRTVLNTEAFF
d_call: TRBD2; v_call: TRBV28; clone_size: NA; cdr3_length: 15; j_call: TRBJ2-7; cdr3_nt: TGTGCCAGCAGTTTTGCGGGAGTCCCTTCCCACGAGCAGTACTTC; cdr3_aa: CASSFAGVPSHEQYF
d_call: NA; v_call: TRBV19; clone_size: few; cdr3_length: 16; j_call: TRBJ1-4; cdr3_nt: TGTGCCAGTAGTACCCCCCGGACGGGATTGGGTGAAAAACTGTTTTTT; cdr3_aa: CASSTPRTGLGEKLFF
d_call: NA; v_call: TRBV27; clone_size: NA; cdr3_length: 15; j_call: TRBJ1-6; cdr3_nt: TGTGCCAGCAGTTTCCTCCCCGCGGTTAATTCACCCCTCCACTTT; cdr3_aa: CASSFLPAVNSPLHF
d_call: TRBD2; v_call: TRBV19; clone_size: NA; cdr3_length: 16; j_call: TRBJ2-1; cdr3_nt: TGTGCCAGTAGTGTAGGACTAGCGGGAGAGGTCCATGAGCAGTTCTTC; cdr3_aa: CASSVGLAGEVHEQFF
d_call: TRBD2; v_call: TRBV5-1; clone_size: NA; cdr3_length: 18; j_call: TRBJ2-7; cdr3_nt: TGCGCCAGCAGCTCTGGGTCCGATAGCGGGTACCCTTCGCGGGAGCAGTACTTC; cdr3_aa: CASSSGSDSGYPSREQYF
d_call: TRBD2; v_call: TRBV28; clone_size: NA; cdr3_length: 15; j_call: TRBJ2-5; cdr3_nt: TGTGCCAGCAGTGGTAGCGGGGGGCAACAAGAGACCCAGTACTTC; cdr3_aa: CASSGSGGQQETQYF
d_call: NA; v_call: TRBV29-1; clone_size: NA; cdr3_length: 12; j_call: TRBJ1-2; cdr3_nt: TGCAGCGTCCGACCGAGGGAGGATGGCTACACCTTC; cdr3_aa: CSVRPREDGYTF
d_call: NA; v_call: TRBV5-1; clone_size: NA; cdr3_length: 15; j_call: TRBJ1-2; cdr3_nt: TGCGCCAGCAGCCCTGAGGGGTCACAGCTGCTCGGCTACACCTTC; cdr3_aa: CASSPEGSQLLGYTF
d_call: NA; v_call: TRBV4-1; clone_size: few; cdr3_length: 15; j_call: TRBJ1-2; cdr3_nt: TGCGCCAGCAGCCAAGAGGTGACGGCTGAGCATGGCTACACCTTC; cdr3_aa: CASSQEVTAEHGYTF
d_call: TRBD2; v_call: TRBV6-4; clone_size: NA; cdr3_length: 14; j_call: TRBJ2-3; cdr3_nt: TGTGCCAGCAGTGAAGGCGGGAGAGTGGATACGCAGTATTTT; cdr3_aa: CASSEGGRVDTQYF
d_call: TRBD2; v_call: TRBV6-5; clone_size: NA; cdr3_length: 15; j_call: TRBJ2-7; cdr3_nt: TGTGCCAGCAGTTACTCAGCGGGACTAGATAACGAGCAGTACTTC; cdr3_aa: CASSYSAGLDNEQYF
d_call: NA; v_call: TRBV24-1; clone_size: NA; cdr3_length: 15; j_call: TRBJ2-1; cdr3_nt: TGTGCCACCAGTCTCCGGGACTGGCAGTACAATGAGCAGTTCTTC; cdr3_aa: CATSLRDWQYNEQFF
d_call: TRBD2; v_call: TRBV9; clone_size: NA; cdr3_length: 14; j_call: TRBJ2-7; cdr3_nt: TGTGCCAGCAGCGTCCGACTAGCGTCCTCCGAGCAGTACTTC; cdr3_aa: CASSVRLASSEQYF
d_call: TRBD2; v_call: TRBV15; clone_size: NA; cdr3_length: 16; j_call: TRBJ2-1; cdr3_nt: TGTGCCACCAGCAGATCCCTTGGACTAGCGTTTGTGGAGCAGTTCTTC; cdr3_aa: CATSRSLGLAFVEQFF
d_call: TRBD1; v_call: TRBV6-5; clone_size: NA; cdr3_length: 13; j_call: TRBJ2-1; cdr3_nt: TGTGCCAGCCGCGGGGACAGGGCAGCTGAGCAGTTCTTC; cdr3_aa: CASRGDRAAEQFF
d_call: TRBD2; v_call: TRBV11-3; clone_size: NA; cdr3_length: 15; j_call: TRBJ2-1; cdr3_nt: TGTGCCAGCAGCGCAACTAGCGGGAGTTGGAATGAGCAGTTCTTC; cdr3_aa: CASSATSGSWNEQFF
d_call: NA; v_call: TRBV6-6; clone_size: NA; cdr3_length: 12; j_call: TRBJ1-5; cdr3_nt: TGTGCCAGCACCAGGGAGGGCAGGCCCCAGCATTTT; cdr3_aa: CASTREGRPQHF
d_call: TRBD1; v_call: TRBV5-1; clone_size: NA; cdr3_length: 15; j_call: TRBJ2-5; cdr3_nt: TGCGCCAGCAGCTTTGGTCGCGGACAGGGTGAGACCCAGTACTTC; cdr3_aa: CASSFGRGQGETQYF
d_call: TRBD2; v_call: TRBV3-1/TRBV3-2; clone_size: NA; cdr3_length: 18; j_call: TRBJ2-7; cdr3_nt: TGTGCCAGCAGCCAAGTATTGGGGACTAGCGGGACCCCCTACGAGCAGTACTTC; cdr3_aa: CASSQVLGTSGTPYEQYF
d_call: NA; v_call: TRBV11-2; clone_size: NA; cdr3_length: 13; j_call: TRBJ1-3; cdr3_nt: TGTGCCAGCAGCTTAAGGTTACGGAACACCATATATTTT; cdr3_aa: CASSLRLRNTIYF
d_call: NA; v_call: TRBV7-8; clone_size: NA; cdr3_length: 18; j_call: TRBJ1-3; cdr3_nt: TGTGCCAGCAGGGGGTTGGAGACTCTTCACTCTCTGGGAAACACCATATATTTT; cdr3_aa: CASRGLETLHSLGNTIYF
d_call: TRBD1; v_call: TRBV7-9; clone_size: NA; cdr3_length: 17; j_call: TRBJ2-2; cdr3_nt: TGTGCCAGCAGCTCCAAAATAGGACAGGGGACCCCTCGGGAGCTGTTTTTT; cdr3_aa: CASSSKIGQGTPRELFF
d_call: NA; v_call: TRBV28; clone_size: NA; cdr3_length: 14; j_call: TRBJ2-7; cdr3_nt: TGTGCCAGCAGTCCGCCCGGACTAAACTACGAGCAGTACTTC; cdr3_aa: CASSPPGLNYEQYF
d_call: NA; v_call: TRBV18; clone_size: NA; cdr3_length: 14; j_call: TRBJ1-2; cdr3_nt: TGTGCCAGCTCACCTCAGGGACCTAACTATGGCTACACCTTC; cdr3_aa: CASSPQGPNYGYTF
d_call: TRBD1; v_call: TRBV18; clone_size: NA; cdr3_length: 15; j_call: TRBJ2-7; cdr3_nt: TGTGCCAGCTCACCTTTAGGGACAGCAAGTTACGAGCAGTACTTC; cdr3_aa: CASSPLGTASYEQYF
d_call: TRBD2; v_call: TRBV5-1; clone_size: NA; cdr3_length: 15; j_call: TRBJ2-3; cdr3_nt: TGCGCCAGCAGCCCCCGGACTAGCGGTACAGATACGCAGTATTTT; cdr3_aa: CASSPRTSGTDTQYF
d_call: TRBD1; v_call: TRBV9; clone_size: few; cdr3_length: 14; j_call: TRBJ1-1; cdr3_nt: TGTGCCAGCAGAGCGACAGGGGGCTTGACTGAAGCTTTCTTT; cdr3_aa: CASRATGGLTEAFF
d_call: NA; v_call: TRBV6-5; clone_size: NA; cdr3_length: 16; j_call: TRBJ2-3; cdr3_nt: TGTGCCAGCAGTTCAGGGACGCCCGACCTCACAGATACGCAGTATTTT; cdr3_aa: CASSSGTPDLTDTQYF
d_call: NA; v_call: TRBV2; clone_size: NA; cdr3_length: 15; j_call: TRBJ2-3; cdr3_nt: TGTGCCATCTTCAGGGGCCTACGGAGCACAGATACGCAGTATTTT; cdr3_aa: CAIFRGLRSTDTQYF
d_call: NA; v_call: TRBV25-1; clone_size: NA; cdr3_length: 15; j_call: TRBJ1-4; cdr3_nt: TGTGCCAGCAGTGAAGGGGGGGGGATTCATGAAAAACTGTTTTTT; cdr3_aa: CASSEGGGIHEKLFF
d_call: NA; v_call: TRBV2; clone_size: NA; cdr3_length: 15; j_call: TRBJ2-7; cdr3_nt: TGTGCCAGCAGTGAAGAAGGCCCCGGTTTTTACGAGCAGTACTTC; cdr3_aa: CASSEEGPGFYEQYF
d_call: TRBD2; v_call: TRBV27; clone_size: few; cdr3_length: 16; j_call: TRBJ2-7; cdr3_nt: TGTGCCAGCAGCCCCTATAGCGGGAGATCATCCTACGAGCAGTACTTC; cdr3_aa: CASSPYSGRSSYEQYF
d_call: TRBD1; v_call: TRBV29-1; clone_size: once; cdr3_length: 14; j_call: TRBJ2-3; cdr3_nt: TGCAGCGTGCAAAGGGGGCAGGGAACAGATACGCAGTATTTT; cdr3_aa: CSVQRGQGTDTQYF
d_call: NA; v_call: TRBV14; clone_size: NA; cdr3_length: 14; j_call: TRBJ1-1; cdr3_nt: TGTGCCAGCAGCCAAGATGTACCGAACACTGAAGCTTTCTTT; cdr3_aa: CASSQDVPNTEAFF
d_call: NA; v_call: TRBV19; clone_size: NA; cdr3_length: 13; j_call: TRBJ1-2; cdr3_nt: TGTGCCAGTAGCCCAGACAGAAGCTATGGCTACACCTTC; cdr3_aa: CASSPDRSYGYTF
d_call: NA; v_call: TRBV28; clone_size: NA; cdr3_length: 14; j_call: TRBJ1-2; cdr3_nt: TGTGCCAGCAGTTCATCACGGACAGCGTATGGCTACACCTTC; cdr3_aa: CASSSSRTAYGYTF
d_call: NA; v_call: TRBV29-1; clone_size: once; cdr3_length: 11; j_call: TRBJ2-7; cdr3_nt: TGCAGCGTTGAGAAGCCGGGGGAGCAGTACTTC; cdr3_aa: CSVEKPGEQYF
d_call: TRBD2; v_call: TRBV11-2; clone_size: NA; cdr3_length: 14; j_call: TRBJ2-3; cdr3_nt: TGTGCCAGCAGCTGGGGGACTAGCGAAGATACGCAGTATTTT; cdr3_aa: CASSWGTSEDTQYF
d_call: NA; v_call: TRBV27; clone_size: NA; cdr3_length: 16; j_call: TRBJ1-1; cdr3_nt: TGTGCCAGCAGTTTGGGTTTTTTGGTGGGCGACACTGAAGCTTTCTTT; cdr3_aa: CASSLGFLVGDTEAFF
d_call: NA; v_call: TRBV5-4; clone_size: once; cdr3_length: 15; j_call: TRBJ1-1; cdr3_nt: TGTGCCAGCAGCCCCGACGGGGGGCGCCGGACTGAAGCTTTCTTT; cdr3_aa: CASSPDGGRRTEAFF
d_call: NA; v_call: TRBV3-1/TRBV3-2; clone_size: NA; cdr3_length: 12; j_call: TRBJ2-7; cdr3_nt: TGTGCCAGCAGTCAAGTCAGGGGCGAGCAGTACTTC; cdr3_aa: CASSQVRGEQYF
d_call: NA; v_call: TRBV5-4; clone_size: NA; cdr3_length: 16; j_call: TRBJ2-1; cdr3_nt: TGTGCCAGCAGCCCAAAGAGCGCGACGATATACAATGAGCAGTTCTTC; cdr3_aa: CASSPKSATIYNEQFF
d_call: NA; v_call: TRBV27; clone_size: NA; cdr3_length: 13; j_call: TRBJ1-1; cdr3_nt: TGTGCCAGCAGGCCATTTCGAAACACTGAAGCTTTCTTT; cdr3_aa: CASRPFRNTEAFF
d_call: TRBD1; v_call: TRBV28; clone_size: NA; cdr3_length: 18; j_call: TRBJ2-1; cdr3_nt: TGTGCCAGCATGGGAGGACAGGGGAACGATCGCGCCTACAATGAGCAGTTCTTC; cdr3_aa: CASMGGQGNDRAYNEQFF
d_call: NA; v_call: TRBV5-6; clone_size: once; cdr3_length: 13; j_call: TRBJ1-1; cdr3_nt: TGTGCCAGCAGCCCCGCTGGATTGGGTGAAGCTTTCTTT; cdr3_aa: CASSPAGLGEAFF
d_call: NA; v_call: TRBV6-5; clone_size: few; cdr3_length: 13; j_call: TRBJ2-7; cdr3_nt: TGTGCCAGCAAAGACCGGGAGCTCGACGAGCAGTACTTC; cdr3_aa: CASKDRELDEQYF
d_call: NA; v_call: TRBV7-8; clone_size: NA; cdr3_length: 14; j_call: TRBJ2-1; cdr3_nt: TGTGCCAGCAGCCTCGGGCCACGACTAGGAGAGCAGTTCTTC; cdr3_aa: CASSLGPRLGEQFF
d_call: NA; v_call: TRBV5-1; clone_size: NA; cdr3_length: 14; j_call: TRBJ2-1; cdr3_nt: TGCGCCAGCAGCTTGGCAGGGTTTGACAATGAGCAGTTCTTC; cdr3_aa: CASSLAGFDNEQFF
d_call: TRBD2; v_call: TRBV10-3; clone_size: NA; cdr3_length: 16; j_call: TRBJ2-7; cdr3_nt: TGTGCCATCAGTGAGGGACTAGCGGGGGGGTATTACGAGCAGTACTTC; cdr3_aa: CAISEGLAGGYYEQYF
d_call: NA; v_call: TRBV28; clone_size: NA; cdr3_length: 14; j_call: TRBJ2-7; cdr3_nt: TGTGCCAGCAGTTTATCAGGGGCTGGATACGAGCAGTACTTC; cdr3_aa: CASSLSGAGYEQYF
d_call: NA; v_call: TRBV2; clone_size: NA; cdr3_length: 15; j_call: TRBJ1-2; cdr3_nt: TGTGCCAGCAGCGCATCCGTCGACAGAACATATGGCTACACCTTC; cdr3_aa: CASSASVDRTYGYTF
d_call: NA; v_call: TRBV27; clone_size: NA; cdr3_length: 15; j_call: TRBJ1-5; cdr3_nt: TGTGCCAGCAGCCCCGGCGCGGTGGGCAATCAGCCCCAGCATTTT; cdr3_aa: CASSPGAVGNQPQHF
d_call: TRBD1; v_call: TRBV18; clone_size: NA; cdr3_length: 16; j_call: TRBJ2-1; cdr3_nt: TGTGCCAGCTCATTACCCGGGACAGGGGCGGGAAATGAGCAGTTCTTC; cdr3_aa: CASSLPGTGAGNEQFF
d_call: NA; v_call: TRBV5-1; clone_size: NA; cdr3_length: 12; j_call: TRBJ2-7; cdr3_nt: TGCGCCAGCAGCTTGGTTGCCTACGAGCAGTACTTC; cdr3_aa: CASSLVAYEQYF
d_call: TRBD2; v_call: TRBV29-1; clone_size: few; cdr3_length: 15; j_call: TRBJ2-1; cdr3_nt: TGCAGCGTTGAGGGGATCGGGACTAGTAGGAATGAGCAGTTCTTC; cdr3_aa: CSVEGIGTSRNEQFF